This TCR beta chain was captured in a study of synovial regulatory T cells in juvenile arthritis. Broader study findings: Inflammation-associated Treg cells in blood had less TCR diversity than the remaining blood Treg cells.

As regards this clone: Its antigen is still unknown.

Looked up from germline, CDR1 is LNHDA and CDR2 is SQIVND (reference sequence). This CDR3 is 13 amino acids long. The entry carries no DNA sequence. The roughly eleven donors had active juvenile idiopathic arthritis, with 3 polyarticular and 8 oligoarticular cases. Here immunoSEQ multiplex PCR was the method, and the copy in TCRdb shows in-frame clones only, minus some. Recorded here are roughly 9,900 clones; the top ten clones represent approximately 0.71%. Sequencing was performed on Treg cells from blood. Subset: remaining (HLA-DR-negative) circulating blood Treg cells. This clonotype was obtained from a donor aged 2-30 years with juvenile idiopathic arthritis. The genes are TRBV19 and TRBJ1-2; TCRdb designates TRBD1, a call that cannot be tested without DNA. CDR3 in amino acids: CASTRTGVRGYTF.